This passage covers 25 T cell receptor beta chains from one sample sequenced in a study of blood T cell repertoires in COVID-19. The repertoire was sequenced with immunoSEQ multiplex PCR; TCRdb's copy has only in-frame clones and lacks some. Altogether roughly 150,000 clones are present, 93% being singletons, with the ten largest covering about 2%. Material: peripheral blood. The origin of the receptors is an older woman with COVID-19, enrolled during active disease.

The chain combines TRBV9 with TRBJ1-3; 7 bases fit TRBD1. Germline V gene lookup returns CDR1 SGDLS and CDR2 YYNGEE. V gave up 1 base and J gave up 1 base; unmatched junction bases: 2. The CDR3 is 15 residues long. The CDR3, as DNA: TGTGCCAGCAGCGTACAGGGGGGATCTGGAAACACCATATATTTT. It translates to CASSVQGGSGNTIYF.

The sample holds one count of this clone. The rearrangement links TRBV5-4 to TRBJ2-5; no firm D call. Germline values: CDR1 SGHNT, CDR2 YYREEE (reference sequence). This CDR3 has 13 residues. The V end was cut by 0 bases, the J end by 5 bases, with 8 bases between. The CDR3 DNA is TGTGCCAGCAGCTTGGCGAGTTTCGAGACCCAGTACTTC. Translation gives CASSLASFETQYF.

This clone was observed once. The chain has TRBV4-3 and TRBJ1-2, with 8 nucleotides matching TRBD1. V was clipped by 2 bases and J by 8 bases; unmatched bases: 7. The germline V gene encodes CDR1 LGHNA and CDR2 YSLEER. CDR3 length: 14 residues. CDR3 residues: CASSQQDRDRGYTF. The CDR3 DNA is TGCGCCAGCAGCCAACAGGACAGGGATCGGGGCTACACCTTC.

This chain connects TRBV6-5 to TRBJ1-6; D is possibly TRBD1 (6 bases). CDR3 length equals 15 residues. Looked up from germline, CDR1 is MNHEY and CDR2 is SVGAGI. V lost 5 bases to trimming and J lost 6 bases, with 14 bases between them. The CDR3 DNA reads as TGTGCCAGCAGTACCCAGGACAGTCTTAATTCACCCCTCCACTTT. It translates to CASSTQDSLNSPLHF.

The chain joins TRBV6-5 to TRBJ2-7; tentatively, D is TRBD1 (6 bases). Trimming left V 6 bases short and J 4 bases short, with 13 bases between. Germline lookup yields CDR1 MNHEY and CDR2 SVGAGI. The CDR3 length is 13 residues. The CDR3: CASSIGGAYEQYF. Here the CDR3 DNA reads TGTGCCAGCAGCATAGGGGGTGCATACGAGCAGTACTTC.

The chain employs TRBV4-3 and TRBJ1-5, with no clear D. V gave up 0 bases and J gave up 2 bases, with 11 bases separating them. This CDR3 has 16 residues. From germline, CDR1 is LGHNA and CDR2 YSLEER. CDR3 nucleotide sequence: TGCGCCAGCAGCCAAGAAGTCGCGCAGGGCAATCAGCCCCAGCATTTT. This encodes CASSQEVAQGNQPQHF.

The V call is TRBV7-9, the J call TRBJ2-1; D uncertain. Trimming cost V 3 bases and J 9 bases, with 6 bases left between them. Germline values: CDR1 SEHNR, CDR2 FQNEAQ (reference sequence). The CDR3 length is 11 residues. CDR3 coding DNA: TGTGCCAGCAGCTTTGCGGTTGAGCAGTTCTTC. Its translation is CASSFAVEQFF.

This clone was detected only once. The chain couples TRBV7-2 to TRBJ1-1; 9 bases fit TRBD1. This CDR3 is 17 amino acids long. Germline CDR1 and CDR2: SGHTA and FQGNSA. With 1 base clipped from V and 5 bases from J, the junction kept 11 bases outside the gene matches. CDR3 nucleotide sequence: TGTGCCAGCAGCTTAGAACTGACAGGGGGGTTTGGAACTGAAGCTTTCTTT. Translation gives CASSLELTGGFGTEAFF.

This clone was observed a handful of times. V gene TRBV6-5 combines with J gene TRBJ1-1, with D unclear. Germline V gene lookup returns CDR1 MNHEY and CDR2 SVGAGI. V gave up 6 bases and J gave up 2 bases, with 7 bases separating them. The CDR3 runs 12 residues. Here the CDR3 DNA reads TGTGCCAGCAGGAGGAGAAACACTGAAGCTTTCTTT. Translated: CASRRRNTEAFF.

This clone occurred once. The chain combines TRBV5-1 with TRBJ1-4, with 8 bases aligning to TRBD1. The CDR3 extends over 14 amino acids. CDR1 is SGHRS, CDR2 YFSETQ, per germline. The V and J ends lost 2 bases and 8 bases, in that order; junction bases with no gene match: 5. CDR3 nucleotides: TGCGCCAGCAGCTTCCAGGGGGCGGCGGAAAAACTGTTTTTT. Its translation is CASSFQGAAEKLFF.

In its sample, this clone was seen once. This chain uses TRBV7-9 with TRBJ1-2, with 8 bases matching TRBD1. V was clipped by 1 base and J by 11 bases; unmatched bases: 6. This CDR3 spans 13 amino acids. CDR1 SEHNR and CDR2 FQNEAQ come from the germline V gene (reference sequence). The CDR3 protein is CASSLGGQALYTF. Here the CDR3 DNA reads TGTGCCAGCAGCTTAGGGGGACAGGCCCTATACACCTTC.

The chain joins TRBV6-1 to TRBJ1-1, with 10 nucleotides matching TRBD1. Looked up from germline, CDR1 is MNHNS and CDR2 is SASEGT. V trimming: 4 bases; J trimming: 0 bases; junction bases outside the gene matches: 5. The CDR3 length is 16 residues. The CDR3 DNA is TGTGCCAGCAGTGGCCGGGACAGGGGAATGAACACTGAAGCTTTCTTT. Its translation is CASSGRDRGMNTEAFF.

The chain employs TRBV29-1 and TRBJ2-3, with unresolved D. Per germline, CDR1 SQVTM and CDR2 ANQGSEA. The length of the CDR3 is 14 residues. Trimming removed 3 bases at V and 4 bases at J, with 14 bases between. CDR3 protein: CSVDQSGTADTQYF. The DNA for the CDR3 is TGCAGCGTTGACCAATCCGGTACGGCAGATACGCAGTATTTT.

The rearrangement joins TRBV19 to TRBJ2-3; 8 nucleotides align to TRBD2. J gave up 2 bases and V 1 base, and 2 bases lay outside the gene matches. Germline V gene data show CDR1 as LNHDA and CDR2 as SQIVND (reference sequence). The CDR3 is 15 amino acids. CDR3 residues: CASSIGRGVTDTQYF. For the CDR3, the DNA is TGTGCCAGTAGTATAGGGCGGGGGGTCACAGATACGCAGTATTTT.

The V gene is TRBV5-1, the J gene TRBJ1-3; D gene unclear. Trimming shortened V by 2 bases and J by 0 bases, and 9 bases separated the two germline ends. Germline assignment: CDR1 SGHRS and CDR2 YFSETQ. This CDR3 spans 15 amino acids. The DNA for the CDR3 is TGCGCCAGCAGCTTAGACTTAAGCTCTGGAAACACCATATATTTT. The encoded protein is CASSLDLSSGNTIYF. The full variable domain, with the rest looked up from reference TRBV5-1 and TRBJ1-3, is KAGVTQTPRYLIKTRGQQVTLSCSPISGHRSVSWYQQTPGQGLQFLFEYFSETQRNKGNFPGRFSGRQFSNSRSEMNVSTLELGDSALYLCASSLDLSSGNTIYFGEGSWLTVV.

This chain joins TRBV29-1 and TRBJ1-2; D possibly corresponds to TRBD1 (6 bases). Trimming left V 6 bases short and J 1 base short, with 12 bases between. The germline CDR1 and CDR2 sequences are SQVTM and ANQGSEA. The CDR3 has 13 amino acids. CDR3 sequence reads: CSVPDSFNYGYTF. CDR3 coding DNA: TGCAGCGTCCCGGACAGCTTTAACTATGGCTACACCTTC.

This chain uses TRBV7-8 with TRBJ1-5; tentatively, D is TRBD1 (6 bases). Germline V lookup: CDR1 SGHVS, CDR2 FQNEAQ. Between the trimmed V and J ends, which lost 1 base and 11 bases, there was a span of 18 bases. The CDR3 sequence is 15 residues long. The CDR3 protein is CASSLGGTPIIAQHF. CDR3 in DNA: TGTGCCAGCAGCTTAGGGGGGACACCAATAATAGCCCAGCATTTT. The whole variable domain, filled in from reference TRBV7-8 and TRBJ1-5, reads GAGVSQSPRYKVAKRGQDVALRCDPISGHVSLFWYQQALGQGPEFLTYFQNEAQLDKSGLPSDRFFAERPEGSVSTLKIQRTQQEDSAVYLCASSLGGTPIIAQHFGDGTRLSIL.

As to this clone: Other DNA variants within this sample encode the same CDR3. The gene calls are TRBV9 and TRBJ1-3; 8 nucleotides line up with TRBD1. The CDR3 length is 16 residues. The germline gives CDR1 SGDLS, CDR2 YYNGEE. V was pared by 0 bases and J by 2 bases, with 4 bases of the junction left unmatched. CDR3 amino acids: CASSVGLGQAGNTIYF. The CDR3 region has the DNA TGTGCCAGCAGCGTAGGTTTGGGACAGGCTGGAAACACCATATATTTT.

V is TRBV19 and J is TRBJ1-2; D may be TRBD1 (5 bases). CDR1 and CDR2 (germline): LNHDA, SQIVND (reference sequence). V gave up 8 bases and J gave up 6 bases, with 16 bases separating them. The CDR3 is 13 residues long. CDR3 loop: CASALLGAHGYTF. The CDR3 DNA sequence: TGTGCCAGTGCCCTACTTGGGGCCCATGGCTACACCTTC.

The CDR3 DNA sequence: TGTGCCAGTTCGCAGGGGGGCGGGATCATTAATGAAAAACTGTTTTTT. This sequence encodes CASSQGGGIINEKLFF. The rearrangement uses TRBV19 and TRBJ1-4; 7 nucleotides align to TRBD1. This CDR3 region has 16 residues. V lost 8 bases to trimming and J lost 4 bases; unmatched junction nucleotides: 13. Germline-derived CDR1 and CDR2 are LNHDA and SQIVND (reference sequence).

This chain connects TRBV15 to TRBJ2-5; 9 bases fit TRBD1. The CDR3 has 15 residues. CDR1 LNHNV and CDR2 YYDKDF come from the germline V gene (reference sequence). V trimming: 2 bases; J trimming: 4 bases; junction bases outside the gene matches: 5. The CDR3 coding sequence is TGTGCCACCAGCAGATTGCGACAGGGGGGAGAGACCCAGTACTTC. Residues: CATSRLRQGGETQYF.

The chain joins TRBV19 to TRBJ1-2, with 7 bases that match TRBD1. The trim removed 5 bases at V and 2 bases at J, leaving 11 bases unmatched. The CDR3 is 16 residues long. The germline V gene encodes CDR1 LNHDA and CDR2 SQIVND (reference sequence). The CDR3 here is CASSPSAGGQNYGYTF. The CDR3 DNA is TGTGCCAGTAGTCCTTCGGCAGGGGGTCAGAACTATGGCTACACCTTC.

The V and J genes are TRBV5-8 and TRBJ1-2; D unresolved. The CDR3 spans 14 residues. Trimming shortened V by 1 base and J by 7 bases, and 14 bases separated the two germline ends. The germline V gene encodes CDR1 SGHTS and CDR2 YDEGEE. The CDR3 DNA reads TGTGCCAGCAGCTTGCTCGGAGTTGAGGGTGGCTACACCTTC. It translates to CASSLLGVEGGYTF.

V gene TRBV19 combines with J gene TRBJ1-6; 7 nucleotides match TRBD1. This CDR3 is 17 amino acids long. Germline V gene sequence: CDR1 LNHDA, CDR2 SQIVND (reference sequence). V dropped 10 bases and J dropped 3; count of bases not matched to a gene: 15. The CDR3, as DNA: TGTGCCACCTCAACAGGGGCTAGAGGCCTCTATAATTCACCCCTCCACTTT. This codes for CATSTGARGLYNSPLHF.

The rearrangement uses TRBV3-1 (or the pseudogene TRBV3-2) and TRBJ1-4, with 9 bases lining up with TRBD1. CDR1 and CDR2 from the germline V gene are LGHDT and YNNKEL (reference sequence). V lost 5 bases and J lost 4; bases outside the gene matches: 2. This CDR3 spans 14 amino acids. Written as DNA, the CDR3 is TGTGCCAGCAGCGGGACAGGGCATAATGAAAAACTGTTTTTT. This encodes CASSGTGHNEKLFF.